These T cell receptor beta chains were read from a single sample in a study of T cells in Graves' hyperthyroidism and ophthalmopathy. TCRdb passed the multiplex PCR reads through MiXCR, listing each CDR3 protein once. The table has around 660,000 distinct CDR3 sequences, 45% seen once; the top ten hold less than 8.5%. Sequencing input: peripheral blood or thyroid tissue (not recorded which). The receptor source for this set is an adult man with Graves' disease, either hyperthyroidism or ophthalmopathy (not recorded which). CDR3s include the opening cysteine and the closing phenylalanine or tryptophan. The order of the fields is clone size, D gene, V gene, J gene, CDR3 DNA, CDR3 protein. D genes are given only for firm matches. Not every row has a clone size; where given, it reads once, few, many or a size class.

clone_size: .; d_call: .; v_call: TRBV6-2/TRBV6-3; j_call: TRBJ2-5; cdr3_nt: TGTGCCAGCAGTTCCTACGCTAGCCGGGAGACCCAGTACTTC; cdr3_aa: CASSSYASRETQYF
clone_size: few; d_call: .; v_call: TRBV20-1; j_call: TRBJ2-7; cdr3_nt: TGCAGTGCTCCGGGGTCTTCGCGCCACGAGCAGTACTTC; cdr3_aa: CSAPGSSRHEQYF
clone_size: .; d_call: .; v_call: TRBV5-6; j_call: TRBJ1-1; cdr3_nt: TGTGCCAGCAGCTCGCAACGGACTGAAGCTTTCTTT; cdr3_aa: CASSSQRTEAFF
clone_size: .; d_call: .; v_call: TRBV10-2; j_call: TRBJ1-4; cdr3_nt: TGCGCCAGCAGACAGTCGGGGGCAAGTAATGAAAAACTGTTTTTT; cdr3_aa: CASRQSGASNEKLFF
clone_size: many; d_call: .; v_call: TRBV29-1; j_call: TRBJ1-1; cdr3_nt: TGCAGCGTTGAAGGGCAGGGGCGAGAAGCTTTCTTT; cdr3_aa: CSVEGQGREAFF
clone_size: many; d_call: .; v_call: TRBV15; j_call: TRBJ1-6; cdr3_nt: TGTGCCACCAGCAGAGAGCGGGGGGGCGCAGGCCGGTCACCCCTCCACTTT; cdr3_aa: CATSRERGGAGRSPLHF
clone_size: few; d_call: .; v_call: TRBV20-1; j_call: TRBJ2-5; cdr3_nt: TGCAGTGCTAGAGAAGGTAACCAAGAGACCCAGTACTTC; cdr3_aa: CSAREGNQETQYF
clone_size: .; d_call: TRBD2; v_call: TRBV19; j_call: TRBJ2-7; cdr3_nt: TGTGCCAGTAGTACCGAACTAGCGGCGGGCCGCTACGAGCAGTACTTC; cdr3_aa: CASSTELAAGRYEQYF
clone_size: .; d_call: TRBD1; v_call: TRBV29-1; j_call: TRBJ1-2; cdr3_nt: TGCAGCGTAACTACGGGAACAGGGGACCAGAAGGGCTACACCTTC; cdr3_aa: CSVTTGTGDQKGYTF
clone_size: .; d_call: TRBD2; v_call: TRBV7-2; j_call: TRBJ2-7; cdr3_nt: TGTGCCAGCAGCTCCCTTAGCGGGTATAGCTCCTACGAGCAGTACTTC; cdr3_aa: CASSSLSGYSSYEQYF
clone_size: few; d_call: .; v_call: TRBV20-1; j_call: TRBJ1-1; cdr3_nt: TGCAGTGCCGGGACACCGCTTCAAGCTTTCTTT; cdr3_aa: CSAGTPLQAFF
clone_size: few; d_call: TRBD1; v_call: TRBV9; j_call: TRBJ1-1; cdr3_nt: TGTGCCAGCAGCGTAGATAAATTTTGGACGGGGGACAGTCACTTT; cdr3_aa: CASSVDKFWTGDSHF
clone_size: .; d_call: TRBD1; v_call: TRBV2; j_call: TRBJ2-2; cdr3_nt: TGTGCCAGCACCTGGCTGGGACAGGGGGCCGGGGAGCTGTTTTTT; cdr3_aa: CASTWLGQGAGELFF
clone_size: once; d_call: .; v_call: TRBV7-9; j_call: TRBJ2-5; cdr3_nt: TGTGCCAGCAGCGCCCCACTTCCCGGACGCCTCCTACAAGAGACCCAGTACTTC; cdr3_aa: CASSAPLPGRLLQETQYF
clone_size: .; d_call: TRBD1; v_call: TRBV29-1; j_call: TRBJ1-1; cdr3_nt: TGCAGCACCTTCCACGTTGGGACAGGGGACTATGGCACTGAAGCTTTCTTT; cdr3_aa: CSTFHVGTGDYGTEAFF
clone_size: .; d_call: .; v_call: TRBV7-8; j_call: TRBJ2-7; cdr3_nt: TGTGCCAGCAGCACCTACACCGACGAGCAGTACTTC; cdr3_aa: CASSTYTDEQYF
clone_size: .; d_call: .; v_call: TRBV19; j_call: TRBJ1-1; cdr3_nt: TGTGCCAGTAGGTTAAACAGGGAGAACACTGAAGCTTTCTTT; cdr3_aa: CASRLNRENTEAFF
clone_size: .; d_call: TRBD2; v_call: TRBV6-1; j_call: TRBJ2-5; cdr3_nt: TGTGCCAGCAGCCCAACTAGCGGAGATTCCCAAGAGACCCAGTACTTC; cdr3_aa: CASSPTSGDSQETQYF
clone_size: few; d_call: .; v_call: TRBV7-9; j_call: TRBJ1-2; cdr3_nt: TGTGCCAGCAGCCCCTCTCTTGGCTATGGCTACACCTTC; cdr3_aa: CASSPSLGYGYTF
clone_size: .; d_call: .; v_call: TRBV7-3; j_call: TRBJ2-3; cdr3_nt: TGTGCCAGCAGCTTAGGGCTGGAACGGGCAGATACGCAGTATTTT; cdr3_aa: CASSLGLERADTQYF
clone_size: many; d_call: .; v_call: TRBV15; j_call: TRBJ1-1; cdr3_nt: TGTGCCACCAGCAGAGCTGGGACAACCACTGAAGCTTTCTTT; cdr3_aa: CATSRAGTTTEAFF
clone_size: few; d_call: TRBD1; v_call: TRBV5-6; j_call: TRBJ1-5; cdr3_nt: TGTGCCAGCAGCTTCTGGGACAGAGTAAATCAGCCCCAGCATTTT; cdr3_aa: CASSFWDRVNQPQHF
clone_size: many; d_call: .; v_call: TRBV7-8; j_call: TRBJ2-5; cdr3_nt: TGTGCCAGCAGCCTGGGCGTCCAGGGACAAGAGACCCAGTACTTC; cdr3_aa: CASSLGVQGQETQYF
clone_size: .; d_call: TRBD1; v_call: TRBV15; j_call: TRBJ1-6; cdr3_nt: TGTGCCACCAGCAGAGCCGGGACAGGGAGGGATTCACCCCTCCACTTT; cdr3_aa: CATSRAGTGRDSPLHF
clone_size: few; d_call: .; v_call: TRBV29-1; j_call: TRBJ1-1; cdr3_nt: TGCAGCGTTAGACAGAGGATGGACACTGAAGCTTTCTTT; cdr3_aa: CSVRQRMDTEAFF
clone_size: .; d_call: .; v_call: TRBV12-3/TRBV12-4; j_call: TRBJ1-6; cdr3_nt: TGTGCCAGCAGTTACGACACCATGAGTTCACCCCTCCACTTT; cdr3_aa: CASSYDTMSSPLHF
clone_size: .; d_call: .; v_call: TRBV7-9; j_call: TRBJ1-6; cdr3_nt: TGTGCCAGCTCACCCGGACCCCCAGGGAATTCACCCCTCCACTTT; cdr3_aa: CASSPGPPGNSPLHF
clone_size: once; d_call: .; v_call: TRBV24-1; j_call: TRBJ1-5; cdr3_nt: TGTGCCTGGTCCGCGGGGCTGGATCAGCCCCAGCATTTT; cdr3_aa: CAWSAGLDQPQHF
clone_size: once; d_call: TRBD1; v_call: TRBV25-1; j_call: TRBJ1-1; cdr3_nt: TGTGCCACGATCCCCGGGACAGGTGACACTGAAGCTTTCTTT; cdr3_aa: CATIPGTGDTEAFF
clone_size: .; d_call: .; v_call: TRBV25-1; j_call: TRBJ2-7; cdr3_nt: TGTGCCAGCAGTGATATAGGGAGTGGCGACGAGCAGTACTTC; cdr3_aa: CASSDIGSGDEQYF
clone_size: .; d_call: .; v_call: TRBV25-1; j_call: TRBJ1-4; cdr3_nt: TGTGCCAGCAGCCAAGAGGATCCCGTAGCCTCCGGGATGGGTGAAAAACTGTTTTTT; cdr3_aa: CASSQEDPVASGMGEKLFF
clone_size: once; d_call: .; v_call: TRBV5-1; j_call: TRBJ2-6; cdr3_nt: TGCGCCAGCAGACTAACGGACAGCCCCTCTGGGGCCAACGTCCTGACTTTC; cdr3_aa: CASRLTDSPSGANVLTF
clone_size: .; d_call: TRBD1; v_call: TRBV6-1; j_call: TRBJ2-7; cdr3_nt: TGTGCCAGCAGTGACCGGGGACAGGACTACGAGCAGTACTTC; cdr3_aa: CASSDRGQDYEQYF
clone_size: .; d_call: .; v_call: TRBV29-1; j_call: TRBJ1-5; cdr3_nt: TGCAGCGTCCAGCCCCAGCATTTT; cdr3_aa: CSVQPQHF
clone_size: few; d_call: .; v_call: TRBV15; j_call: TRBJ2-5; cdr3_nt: TGTGCCACCAGCAGCCGTGGCGGGGACTTCCGAGAGACCCAGTACTTC; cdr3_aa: CATSSRGGDFRETQYF
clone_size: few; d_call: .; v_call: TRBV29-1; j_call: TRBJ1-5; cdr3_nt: TGCAGCGTTCGAGACGGAGGCAATCGGCCCCAGCATTTT; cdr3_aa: CSVRDGGNRPQHF
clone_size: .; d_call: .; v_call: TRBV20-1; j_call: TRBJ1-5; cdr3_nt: TGCAGTGCTAGCAGGTCTTCTATGACCCAGCATTTT; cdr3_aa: CSASRSSMTQHF
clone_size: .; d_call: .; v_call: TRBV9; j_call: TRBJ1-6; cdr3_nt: TGTGCCAGCAGCCGCAGGGGTTTAGGCACCCATTCACCCCTCCACTTT; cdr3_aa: CASSRRGLGTHSPLHF
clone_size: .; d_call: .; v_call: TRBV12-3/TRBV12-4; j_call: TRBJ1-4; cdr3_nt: TGTGCCAGCAGCAAGGCGATTGCAACTAATGAAAAACTGTTTTTT; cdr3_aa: CASSKAIATNEKLFF
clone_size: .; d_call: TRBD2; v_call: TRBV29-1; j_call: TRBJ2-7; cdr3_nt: TGCAGCGTTGGGAGACTAGCGGGAGGAGCCTCCTGCGAGCAGTACTTC; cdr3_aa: CSVGRLAGGASCEQYF
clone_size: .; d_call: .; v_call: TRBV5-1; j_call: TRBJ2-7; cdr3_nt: TGCGCCAGCAGCGGCGGGACACTCGGCTCCTACGAGCAGTACTTC; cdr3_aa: CASSGGTLGSYEQYF
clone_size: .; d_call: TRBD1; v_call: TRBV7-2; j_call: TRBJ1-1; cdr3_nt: TGTGCCAGCGGCCGGACAGGGGCGAGCACTGAAGCTTTCTTT; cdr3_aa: CASGRTGASTEAFF
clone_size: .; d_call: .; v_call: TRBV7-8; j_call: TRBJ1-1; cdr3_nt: TGTGCCAGCAGCCCCCATAACATGAACACTGAAGCTTTCTTT; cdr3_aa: CASSPHNMNTEAFF
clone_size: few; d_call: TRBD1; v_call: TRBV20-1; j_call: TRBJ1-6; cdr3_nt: TGCAGCGCTTCGGACAGGGGGAGTTCACCCCTCCACTTT; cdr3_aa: CSASDRGSSPLHF
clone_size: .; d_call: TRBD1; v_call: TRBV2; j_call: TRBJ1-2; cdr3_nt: TGTGCCAGCAGGGCCAGGGGGCTGGGCTATGGCTACACCTTC; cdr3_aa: CASRARGLGYGYTF